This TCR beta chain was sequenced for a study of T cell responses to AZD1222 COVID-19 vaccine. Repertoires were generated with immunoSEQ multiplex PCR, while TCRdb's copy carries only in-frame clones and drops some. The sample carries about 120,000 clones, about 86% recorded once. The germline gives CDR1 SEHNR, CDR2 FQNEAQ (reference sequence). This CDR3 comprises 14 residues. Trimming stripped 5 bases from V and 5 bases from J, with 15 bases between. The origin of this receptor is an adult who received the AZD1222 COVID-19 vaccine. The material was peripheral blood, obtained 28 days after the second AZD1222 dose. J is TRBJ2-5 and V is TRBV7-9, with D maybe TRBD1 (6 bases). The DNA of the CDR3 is TGTGCCAGCAGCGACGGACAGCCTGGGGAGACCCAGTACTTC. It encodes CASSDGQPGETQYF.